The 2 T cell receptor beta chains presented below share a single source sample, sequenced in a study of T cell repertoires in ileal Crohn's disease. Time point given: proximal margin of the surgical specimen (macroscopically non-inflamed). The protocol was immunoSEQ multiplex PCR, while the TCRdb copy is restricted to in-frame clones and leaves out a portion. In the table there are around 7,000 clones, 75% to 85% of which are singletons. The sample consisted of ileal tissue. All receptors derive from an adult with Crohn's disease.

The chain links TRBV6-1 to TRBJ1-6, with a tentative D call TRBD1 (5 bases). Germline V gene lookup returns CDR1 MNHNS and CDR2 SASEGT. The V gene lost 2 bases and the J gene lost 3 bases, with 20 bases spanning the gap. The CDR3 spans 19 residues. This CDR3 reads CASSEPRGADVVYNSPLHF. CDR3 bases: TGTGCCAGCAGTGAACCACGAGGGGCAGACGTAGTCTATAATTCACCCCTCCACTTT.

This clone has only one observation. The rearrangement joins TRBV6-1 to TRBJ1-1; 8 bases line up with TRBD1. This CDR3 region has 15 residues. J gave up 5 bases and V 1 base, and 6 bases lay outside the gene matches. Germline CDR1 MNHNS, CDR2 SASEGT. The CDR3 is CASSEGGTGKTEAFF. The CDR3 nucleotides read TGTGCCAGCAGTGAAGGCGGGACAGGAAAGACTGAAGCTTTCTTT.